This TCR beta chain was captured by sequencing in a study of a mutant IDH1 vaccine in newly diagnosed glioma. Study-wide background: Commencement of vaccination occurred 4-6 weeks following radiotherapy alone, or concurrently with temozolomide cycles. Earlier treatment was radiotherapy, temozolomide, or both, with most getting both.

A remark on this clone: Its specificity is unknown.

The CDR3 runs 15 residues. From germline, CDR1 is SGHTA and CDR2 FQGNSA. V dropped 1 base and J dropped 7; count of bases not matched to a gene: 5. Measured with immunoSEQ multiplex PCR; TCRdb has only the in-frame clones, and not every one. In the table there are about 34,000 clones, roughly 90% of which are singletons. General observations from the study: Overall, 85% to 95% of patients had vaccine-induced immune responses.

Regarding time point: week 47, end of study. In the vaccine, a single dose held 300 ug of the mutant IDH1 20-mer peptide, along with topical imiquimod. The sequence came from a woman between 35 and 50 years old with glioma. Sequences were derived from PBMCs, sampled from a glioma patient whose treatment included an IDH1 peptide vaccine. This chain links TRBV7-2 with TRBJ2-2; 8 nucleotides match TRBD1. Here the CDR3 reads CASSLGQGAGGELFF. CDR3 DNA sequence: TGTGCCAGCAGCTTAGGGCAGGGGGCAGGCGGGGAGCTGTTTTTT.